The following is a T cell receptor beta chain sequence with its context. This record comes from a study of blood T cell repertoires in COVID-19. Looking at the study overall: Sources were T cells, B-cell-depleted T cells, or PBMCs; the material itself was cDNA or gDNA.

Libraries were prepared by immunoSEQ multiplex PCR; TCRdb keeps only in-frame clonotypes and omits some of them. The table lists 300,000 to 400,000 clones, less than 90% of them singletons, with approximately 0.99% in the top ten. The length of the CDR3 is 12 residues. Trimming removed 3 bases at V and 4 bases at J, with 7 bases between. This clonotype was sampled from a woman in her thirties who had recovered from COVID-19. The chain joins TRBV12-3 or TRBV12-4 to TRBJ2-7; tentative D call: TRBD1 (5 bases). Sequencing was carried out using PBMCs or T cells enriched from blood (not recorded which). This CDR3 is CASSFSGYEQYF. As DNA, the CDR3 is TGTGCCAGCAGTTTTTCAGGGTACGAGCAGTACTTC.